Reported below is one TCR beta chain. The source of the sample is a study of blood T cell repertoires in COVID-19. Overall study: PBMCs, B-cell-depleted T cells, or T cells provided the cDNA or gDNA that made up the material.

Per the original data handling: Cell counts per sample came from amplifying reference gene primers. The assay was immunoSEQ multiplex PCR, and TCRdb's table has in-frame clones only and misses some. V and J calls and clone size are given by that table; D and trimming were obtained from the DNA. The sample has some 110,000 clones; over 80% are singletons. This CDR3 spans 16 amino acids. V trimming: 5 bases; J trimming: 3 bases; junction bases outside the gene matches: 11. CDR1 and CDR2 (germline): SEHNR, FQNEAQ (reference sequence). This TCR was recovered from a woman in her 70s with acute or convalescent COVID-19. The source material was peripheral blood. J is TRBJ1-1 and V is TRBV7-9; TRBD1 agrees at 8 bases. CDR3 nucleotide sequence: TGTGCCAGCAGCCCTTGGGCAGGGGGCGTGGACACTGAAGCTTTCTTT. As protein: CASSPWAGGVDTEAFF.